The clone carrying this T cell receptor beta chain was found a few times. What it binds is unknown. These data originate in a study of HIV-infected children after antiretroviral therapy interruption. At the level of the study: Interruption group median age around 9.9 years; continuous group about 8 years. Interruption-arm samples span weeks 0, 12, interruption end (24 or 48), and about 3 years post-study. Samples from the continuous-treatment group were taken at weeks 0, 48 and 150.

Unique molecular identifiers were included in an RNA-based 3' RACE TCR library. TCRdb called the 3' RACE reads again in MiXCR, with one record for every CDR3 protein. The table includes 40,000 to 50,000 distinct CDR3 sequences, 4.3% detected once. Trimming removed 8 bases from V and 4 bases from J, with 11 bases in between. The length of the CDR3 is 12 residues. The germline CDR1 and CDR2 sequences are MGHDK and SYGVNS. The sample's treatment: PENTA 11 planned treatment interruption arm or continuous ART arm. Study-wide results and caveats: The CD45RA+ naive sort may contain some EMRA or stem memory cells.

The TCR was taken from a pool of human donors with HIV. The specimen was CD45RA+ CD4+ T cells from PBMCs, pooled from several time points, collected from a donor given antiretroviral therapy, either interrupted or continuous. Described subset: naive CD4+ CD45RA+ CD45RO- T cells. The chain combines TRBV25-1 with TRBJ1-1; no definite D call. The CDR3 bases are TGTGCCAGCCAAAGGGATGCCACTGAAGCTTTCTTT. It yields the protein CASQRDATEAFF.